This T cell receptor (beta chain) originates from a study of T cell repertoires in cytomegalovirus infection (dated by TCRdb to about 2019). About the investigation overall: Recently identified HLA-C-restricted CMV epitopes, whose presentation resists viral immunomodulation, were targeted by peptide stimulations together with well-studied HLA-B-restricted epitopes. Donor HLA type was relevant to the analysis, as public TCR beta signatures indicated carriage of CMV infection together with the matching HLA type.

Sequencing took place on an Illumina HiSeq 1500. Through fastp at Q25 and MiXCR, TCRdb rebuilt clones from the public reads, retaining in-frame beta chains. Merged by CDR3 protein, the rows form single entries marked with the most common genes and DNA. The sample table shows about 740,000 distinct CDR3 sequences, and around a third are seen once. The ten top clones hold around a sixth of the sample. The paper as a whole reports these results and caveats: The ex vivo response was dominated by HLA-C-restricted CMV-specific TCR beta clonotypes, which also provided the single most frequent clonotype in two of eight donors. In both this cohort and an independent roughly 350-donor cohort, the cumulative frequency of public TCR beta family members distinguished carriers of CMV infection plus the relevant HLA type.

On this clonotype itself: Its antigen remains unidentified. No base quality information exists; no much larger clone differs at one position.

Taken with the paper, the label for treatment or condition translates to: in vitro stimulation with specific CMV peptide epitopes to enrich CMV-specific T cells. CDR3 length: 13 amino acids, cysteine to phenylalanine. Only the CDR3 region is kept as DNA, spanning 39 bases read in frame from base 1. At the junction V is shortened by 11 bases and J by 6 bases; bases outside the gene matches: 7. CDR1 and CDR2, looked up from the germline V gene, are MNHEY and SVGEGT. The sequenced sample was cultured PBMCs, obtained from culture after CMV antigen stimulation. This receptor was obtained from a human donor in good health (CMV status not recorded). Some clones in this sample may be carry-over from other donors' samples. The rearrangement joined TRBV6-2 or TRBV6-3 to TRBJ2-3; the central 11 bases match TRBD2. The CDR3 loop reads CAAGGLAGDTQYF. The DNA sequence follows: TGTGCCGCGGGCGGACTAGCGGGCGATACGCAGTATTTT.